This TCR beta chain came from a study of spatial heterogeneity in lung cancer (dated by TCRdb to the late 2010s). At the level of the whole study: Beta-chain transcripts were consistently detected in greater numbers than alpha-chain transcripts, which likely reflected higher beta-chain transcript abundance. In the raw uncorrected reads, each unique combination of TCR and UMI appeared more than ten times on average. In non-small cell lung cancer, the study made a quantitative comparison of TCR alpha and beta repertoires among multiple tumor regions, matched nontumor lung and blood. TCR repertoire features were related to nonsynonymous mutation counts determined by whole-exome sequencing of tumor tissue. Both alpha and beta chains were TCR-sequenced in samples taken at surgery, namely 220 tumor regions, more than 62 matched nontumor lung samples and about 58 PBMC samples. The study at large found these results: Additional single-cell paired TCR alpha and beta sequencing was considered necessary to confirm, at a functional level, the hypothesis that regional TCRs recognize regional mutations. Ubiquitous expanded tumor TCRs showed up in blood more often at tumor resection than at routine follow-up.

Receptor libraries were prepared by 5' RACE. The instrument was a NextSeq 500. The TCR library protocol attached a unique molecular identifier to each TCR cDNA molecule to allow correction of PCR and sequencing errors. The study's own analysis went as follows. TCR identification, UMI-based error correction and CDR3 extraction were all carried out with Decombinator tools. TCRs above a frequency of 2 per 1,000, corresponding to the top 1% of the tumor frequency distribution, were defined as expanded. Rényi diversity was computed with the R vegan package after subsampling each repertoire 100 times to 5,000 TCRs. CDR3 similarity networks were built from amino acid triplet string-kernel similarity, connecting CDR3s with pairwise similarity above 0.82. In TCRdb, the public reads were trimmed at Q25 with fastp and aligned with MiXCR, with productive beta chains retained. Entries that share a CDR3 protein sequence are merged under the most common genes and DNA. What appears here as the V and J calls and clone size reflects TCRdb's work, not the paper's. The sample table holds roughly 28,000 distinct CDR3 sequences, of which 8.4% were seen once. Of the sample, about 37% falls within the top ten clones.

The sample's time point, from its label and the paper: sample taken at primary tumor resection. Whole RNA extracted from tumor and nontumor lung tissue, or from cryopreserved PBMC samples, was used for TCR sequencing without cell sorting. The donors were fewer than 90 patients from the lung TRACERx cohort who had early-stage, untreated non-small cell lung cancer. A patient was chosen for TCR sequencing only when enough RNA was available from at least two tumor regions. This clonotype was recorded a few times. The clone's antigen remains unknown. No much larger clone is present one base from it, and per-base qualities are unavailable. Sequencing used PBMCs, obtained at surgery. The TCR comes from a female donor with early-stage non-small cell lung cancer.

For the CDR3, the sequence is CASSPGRGSGRARYDEQYF. The bases read TGTGCCAGCAGCCCGGGCCGGGGTAGCGGGAGGGCCCGGTATGACGAGCAGTACTTC. The V and J segments used are TRBV27 and TRBJ2-7; the junction holds 11 bases that match TRBD2. Compared with germline, V lacks 6 bases and J lacks 5 bases; bases without a gene match: 21. Taken from the germline V gene (reference sequence), the CDR1 and CDR2 loops are MNHEY and SMNVEV. There are 19 amino acids in the CDR3, from cysteine to phenylalanine inclusive. Only CDR3 DNA is held: 57 bases, read in frame from base 1.